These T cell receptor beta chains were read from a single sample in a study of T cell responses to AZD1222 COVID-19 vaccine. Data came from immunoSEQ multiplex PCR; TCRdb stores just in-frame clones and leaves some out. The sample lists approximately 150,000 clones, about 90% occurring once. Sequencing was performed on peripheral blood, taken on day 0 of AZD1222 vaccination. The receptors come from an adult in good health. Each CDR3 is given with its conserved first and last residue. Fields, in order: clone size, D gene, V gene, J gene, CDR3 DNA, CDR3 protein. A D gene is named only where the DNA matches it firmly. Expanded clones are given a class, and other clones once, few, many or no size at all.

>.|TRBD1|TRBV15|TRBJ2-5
TGTGCCACCAGCCAGGACAGGTGGATGACCCAGTACTTC
CATSQDRWMTQYF
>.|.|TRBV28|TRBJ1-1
TGTGCCAGCAGGAAACACGGGGACGGCGGGGGCGCTTTCTTT
CASRKHGDGGGAFF
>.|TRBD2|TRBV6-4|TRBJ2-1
TGTGCCAGCAGTCGATACAGCGGGGATGAGCAGTTCTTC
CASSRYSGDEQFF
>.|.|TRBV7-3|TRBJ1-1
TGTGCCAGCAGCTTCCAGGAGAACACTGAAGCTTTCTTT
CASSFQENTEAFF
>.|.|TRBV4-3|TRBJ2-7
TGCGCCAGCAGCCTGGACCTCCTCTACGAGCAGTACTTC
CASSLDLLYEQYF
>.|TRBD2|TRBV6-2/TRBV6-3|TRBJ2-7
TGTGCCAGCAGTTACTCCCTCCAGCGGGGAACCTACGAGCAGTACTTC
CASSYSLQRGTYEQYF
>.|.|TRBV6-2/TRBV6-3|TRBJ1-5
TGTGCCAGCAGTTCCCGGGACAACGGACCCCAGCATTTT
CASSSRDNGPQHF
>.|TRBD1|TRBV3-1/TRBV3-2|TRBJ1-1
TGTGCCAGCAGCCAAGACTGGCCCAGGGGGCACTTGAACACTGAAGCTTTCTTT
CASSQDWPRGHLNTEAFF
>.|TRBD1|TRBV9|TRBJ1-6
TGTGCCAGCAGCGCCCTGGGACAGGCTTCACCCCTCCACTTT
CASSALGQASPLHF
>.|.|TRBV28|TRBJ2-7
TGTGCCAGCAGTGTCAGAGGCGAGCAGTACTTC
CASSVRGEQYF
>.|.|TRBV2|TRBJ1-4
TGTGCCAGCAGTGTGACAGACCCCTCTATTGAAAAACTGTTTTTT
CASSVTDPSIEKLFF
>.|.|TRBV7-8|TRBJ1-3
TGTGCCAGCAGCCCCCTGGCCCTCGGAAACACCATATATTTT
CASSPLALGNTIYF
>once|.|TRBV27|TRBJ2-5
TGTGCCAGCAGTTTATTACCGGAGACCCAGTACTTC
CASSLLPETQYF
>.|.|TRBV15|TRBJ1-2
TGTGCCACCAGCAGAGACCGCCTCACGGGCCGGGATGGCTACACCTTC
CATSRDRLTGRDGYTF
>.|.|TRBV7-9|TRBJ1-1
TGTGCCAGCAGTGCAAGCAGATTGAACACTGAAGCTTTCTTT
CASSASRLNTEAFF
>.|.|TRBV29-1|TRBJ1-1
TGCAGCGTTCGCCAGGGCACTGAAGCTTTCTTT
CSVRQGTEAFF
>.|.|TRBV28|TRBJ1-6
TGTGCCAGCCTCAGAGAGTTAGGTTCACCCCTCCACTTT
CASLRELGSPLHF
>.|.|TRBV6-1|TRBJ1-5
TGTGCCAGCAGTGAACTAGAGGGGCGATGGGATCAGCCCCAGCATTTT
CASSELEGRWDQPQHF
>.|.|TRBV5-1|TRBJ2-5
TGCGCCAGCAGCGTGGGACACCACCAAGAGACCCAGTACTTC
CASSVGHHQETQYF
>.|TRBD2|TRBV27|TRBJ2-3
TGTGCCAGCAGTTCCGGGACTAGCGGGACAGCGGATACGCAGTATTTT
CASSSGTSGTADTQYF
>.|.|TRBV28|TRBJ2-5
TGTGCCAGCAGTTCGATCTACAGAGAACTTGACCAAGAGACCCAGTACTTC
CASSSIYRELDQETQYF
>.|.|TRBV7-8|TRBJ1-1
TGTGCCAGCAGCTTACAGGGTCAGTGGACTGAAGCTTTCTTT
CASSLQGQWTEAFF
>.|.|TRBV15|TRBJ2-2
TGTGCCACCAGCAGAGATGCGATGACCGGGGAGCTGTTTTTT
CATSRDAMTGELFF
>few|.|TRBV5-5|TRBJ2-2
TGTGCCAGCAGCCATCGACAGCCCGCCACCGGGGAGCTGTTTTTT
CASSHRQPATGELFF
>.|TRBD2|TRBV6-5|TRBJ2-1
TGTGCCAGCAGGTTAGCGGGACTCATCGACAATGAGCAGTTCTTC
CASRLAGLIDNEQFF
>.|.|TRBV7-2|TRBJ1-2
TGTGCCAGCACCGCCGGTACGGAGGGCTACACCTTC
CASTAGTEGYTF
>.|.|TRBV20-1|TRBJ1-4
TGCAGTGGGGGCGGTTTGGAAAAACTGTTTTTT
CSGGGLEKLFF
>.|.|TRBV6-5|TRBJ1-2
TGTGCCAGCAGTTACTCGATAGCAGGCAGGGGCTATGGCTACACCTTC
CASSYSIAGRGYGYTF
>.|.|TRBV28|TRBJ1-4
TGTGCCAGCAACCGAGACAGGATGGGAGAAAAACTGTTTTTT
CASNRDRMGEKLFF
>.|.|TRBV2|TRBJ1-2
TGTGCCAGCAGGCTGCAGGGAGCCGACTATGGCTACACCTTC
CASRLQGADYGYTF
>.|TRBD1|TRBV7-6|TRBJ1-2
TGTGCCAGCAGCTTAGGTGACAGGGGTTCCGGCGGCTACACCTTC
CASSLGDRGSGGYTF
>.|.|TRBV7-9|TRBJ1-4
TGTGCCAGCAGCTTAGTCCCGGCTGGCATCTGGAATGAAAAACTGTTTTTT
CASSLVPAGIWNEKLFF
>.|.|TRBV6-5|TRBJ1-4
TGTGCCAGCAGTCCCTCCGGGGGAGGGTCCGAAAAACTGTTTTTT
CASSPSGGGSEKLFF
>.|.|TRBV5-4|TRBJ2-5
TGTGCCAGCAGCCAAGTGGGGTCAGGTGGGGGGGAGACCCAGTACTTC
CASSQVGSGGGETQYF
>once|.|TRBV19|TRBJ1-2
TGTGCCAGTAGTATAGATCTCAGCTATGGCTACACCTTC
CASSIDLSYGYTF
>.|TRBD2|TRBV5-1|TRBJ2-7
TGCGCCAGCAGCCTAGGACAGGGACTAGCGGGAGGCGACGAGCAGTACTTC
CASSLGQGLAGGDEQYF
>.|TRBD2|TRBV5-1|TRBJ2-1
TGCGCCAGCAGCCCCCGGGCGGGAGGAGGCCCCTACAATGAGCAGTTCTTC
CASSPRAGGGPYNEQFF
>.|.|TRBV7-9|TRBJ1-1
TGTGCCAGCAGCTCCCAGATATCGAACACTGAAGCTTTCTTT
CASSSQISNTEAFF
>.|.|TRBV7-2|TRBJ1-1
TGTGCCAGCAGCTTAACAGAGGACACTGAAGCTTTCTTT
CASSLTEDTEAFF